These 28 T cell receptor beta chains were sequenced from one sample in a study of vaccination effects on CD4 cells after COVID-19. These TCRs' antigens remain unknown. After less than 11 days in culture, the CD4+ T cells were isolated. The vaccine given was either BNT162b2 or mRNA-1273, in two doses. Clones were read by immunoSEQ multiplex PCR, and TCRdb kept only the in-frame ones, dropping some. This table holds about 73,000 clones, around 69% found once. Sequencing used CD4+ T cells from PBMCs cultured without peptide, obtained after COVID-19 vaccination. These receptors were obtained from a human donor who received a COVID-19 vaccine.

This chain connects TRBV7-2 to TRBJ1-2; 11 bases align to TRBD1. This CDR3 region has 15 residues. V lost 3 bases to trimming and J lost 8 bases; unmatched junction nucleotides: 8. Germline V gives CDR1 SGHTA, CDR2 FQGNSA. CDR3 DNA sequence: TGTGCCAGCAGCTTCTATCCGGGACAGGGGGTCGGCTACACCTTC. Its protein is CASSFYPGQGVGYTF. Based on the CDR3 plus reference TRBV7-2 and TRBJ1-2, the full variable domain is GAGVSQSPSNKVTEKGKDVELRCDPISGHTALYWYRQSLGQGLEFLIYFQGNSAPDKSGLPSDRFSAERTGGSVSTLTIQRTQQEDSAVYLCASSFYPGQGVGYTFGSGTRLTVV.

This clone was picked up a small number of times. This rearrangement joins TRBV19 to TRBJ1-5; tentatively, D is TRBD1 (5 bases). The CDR3 runs to 15 residues. V shed 2 bases and J shed 4 bases, with 12 bases lying between them. Per germline, CDR1 LNHDA and CDR2 SQIVND (reference sequence). The CDR3 reads CASSILQATNQPQHF. For the CDR3, the DNA is TGTGCCAGTAGTATACTACAGGCCACTAATCAGCCCCAGCATTTT. Complete variable domain (other parts from reference TRBV19 and TRBJ1-5): DGGITQSPKYLFRKEGQNVTLSCEQNLNHDAMYWYRQDPGQGLRLIYYSQIVNDFQKGDIAEGYSVSREKKESFPLTVTSAQKNPTAFYLCASSILQATNQPQHFGDGTRLSIL.

The V call is TRBV11-1, the J call TRBJ2-3; TRBD1 aligns across 7 bases. Germline CDR1 is SGHAT and CDR2 is FQDESV (reference sequence). The CDR3 is 15 residues long. The V segment lost 2 bases and the J segment 3 bases; nucleotides outside the gene matches: 5. This CDR3 is CASSLSAGGTDTQYF. The CDR3 DNA is TGTGCCAGCAGCTTATCGGCAGGGGGAACAGATACGCAGTATTTT.

V usage is TRBV5-1 and J usage is TRBJ1-4, with TRBD1 identical over 9 bases. Per germline, CDR1 SGHRS and CDR2 YFSETQ. The CDR3 is 14 amino acids. V dropped 4 bases and J dropped 7; count of bases not matched to a gene: 5. The CDR3 loop reads CASSRQGVGEKLFF. The CDR3 DNA reads TGCGCCAGCAGCAGACAGGGGGTTGGTGAAAAACTGTTTTTT. Full variable domain (missing parts from reference TRBV5-1 and TRBJ1-4): KAGVTQTPRYLIKTRGQQVTLSCSPISGHRSVSWYQQTPGQGLQFLFEYFSETQRNKGNFPGRFSGRQFSNSRSEMNVSTLELGDSALYLCASSRQGVGEKLFFGSGTQLSVL.

The V and J genes are TRBV7-2 and TRBJ2-7; D uncertain. The germline V gene encodes CDR1 SGHTA and CDR2 FQGNSA. The CDR3 runs to 14 residues. Trimming took 2 bases from V and 3 from J, leaving 11 bases between them. The CDR3 bases are TGTGCCAGCAGCTTATCGAAGGACGTCTACGAGCAGTACGTC. Protein product: CASSLSKDVYEQYV.

This chain joins TRBV28 and TRBJ1-1, with no clear D. V was trimmed by 2 bases and J by 7 bases, leaving 11 bases between them. CDR3 size: 13 residues. The germline gives CDR1 MDHEN, CDR2 SYDVKM. The CDR3 DNA sequence: TGTGCCAGCAGTTTACTGACGGGCCGTGAAGCTTTCTTT. Translated, it gives CASSLLTGREAFF.

The V gene is TRBV6-5, the J gene TRBJ1-1; D gene ambiguous. The V end lost 7 bases, the J end lost 6 bases, and 18 bases lay between the germline ends. Germline loops: CDR1 MNHEY, CDR2 SVGAGI. The CDR3 extends over 14 amino acids. The CDR3 nucleotides read TGTGCCAGCACCCCTTCAACCCGAAGGGCTGAAGCTTTCTTT. Amino acid sequence: CASTPSTRRAEAFF.

This rearrangement joins TRBV12-3 or TRBV12-4 to TRBJ1-3; maybe TRBD1 (5 bases). This CDR3 contains 13 residues. Trimming took 6 bases from V and 2 from J, leaving 8 bases between them. The CDR3 coding sequence is TGTGCCAGCAGCCAGGGTGCTGGAAACACCATATATTTT. Translated, it gives CASSQGAGNTIYF.

The J gene is TRBJ1-2, the V gene TRBV3-1 (or the pseudogene TRBV3-2); D may be TRBD1 (5 bases). The ends were cut back, 4 bases at V and 3 bases at J, with 15 bases in the middle. CDR3 size: 15 residues. Per the germline V gene, CDR1 is LGHDT and CDR2 is YNNKEL (reference sequence). The CDR3 coding sequence is TGTGCCAGCAGCCCCAAGGGGAGCTCCCACTATGGCTACACCTTC. Translated, it gives CASSPKGSSHYGYTF.

J is TRBJ1-2 and V is TRBV18, with 10 bases matching TRBD1. V trimming: 3 bases; J trimming: 2 bases; junction bases outside the gene matches: 0. CDR1 is KGHSH and CDR2 is LQKENI in the germline V gene. The CDR3 is 14 residues long. The CDR3 region has the DNA TGTGCCAGCTCACCGGACAGGGGGAACTATGGCTACACCTTC. It specifies CASSPDRGNYGYTF.

The rearrangement links TRBV6-5 to TRBJ2-7; unclear D gene. Germline CDR1 is MNHEY and CDR2 is SVGAGI. V was pared by 2 bases and J by 3 bases, with 17 bases between. This CDR3 has 16 residues. The CDR3 coding sequence is TGTGCCAGCAGTTACATTGGGCACCGACGACACTACGAGCAGTACGTC. Protein product: CASSYIGHRRHYEQYV.

This clone was seen a single time. This chain links TRBV15 with TRBJ1-3; 10 bases match TRBD1. This CDR3 has 18 residues. With V trimmed by 3 bases and J by 0 bases, 8 bases remained unmatched. Germline loops: CDR1 LNHNV, CDR2 YYDKDF (reference sequence). The CDR3, as DNA: TGTGCCACCAGCAGCTACGTCGGGACAGGGGACTCTGGAAACACCATATATTTT. This codes for CATSSYVGTGDSGNTIYF.

This clone has only a few counts. This chain joins TRBV5-4 and TRBJ2-3; TRBD1 matches at 8 bases. J lost 4 bases, V lost 4 bases, and 5 bases had no gene match. This CDR3 is built from 14 residues. The germline CDR1 and CDR2 sequences are SGHNT and YYREEE (reference sequence). The CDR3 DNA follows: TGTGCCAGCAGCCCCGACAGGGGTTCAGATACGCAGTATTTT. Amino acid sequence: CASSPDRGSDTQYF. Filled out from reference TRBV5-4 and TRBJ2-3, the complete variable domain reads ETGVTQSPTHLIKTRGQQVTLRCSSQSGHNTVSWYQQALGQGPQFIFQYYREEENGRGNFPPRFSGLQFPNYSSELNVNALELDDSALYLCASSPDRGSDTQYFGPGTRLTVL.

This CDR3 reads CAWSIRGQLFGEKLFF. The CDR3 DNA follows: TGTGCCTGGAGTATTAGGGGACAGCTTTTCGGTGAAAAACTGTTTTTT. This chain uses TRBV30 with TRBJ1-4; 7 bases match TRBD1. The CDR3 contains 16 residues. J was trimmed by 7 bases and V by 2 bases; bases with no gene match: 13. Germline loops: CDR1 GTSNPN, CDR2 SVGIG (reference sequence).

The rearrangement joins TRBV19 to TRBJ2-3; 7 bases are shared with TRBD1. This CDR3 has 17 residues. J gave up 0 bases and V 3 bases, and 9 bases lay outside the gene matches. Germline V CDR1 and CDR2: LNHDA, SQIVND (reference sequence). The CDR3 DNA follows: TGTGCCAGTAGTATTCTTTTCGGCAGGGGGAGCACAGATACGCAGTATTTT. It translates to CASSILFGRGSTDTQYF.

V and J are TRBV18 and TRBJ2-5; perhaps TRBD1 as D (5 bases). This CDR3 comprises 15 residues. Trimming cost V 5 bases and J 0 bases, with 13 bases left between them. The V gene's germline CDR1 is KGHSH and CDR2 LQKENI. The CDR3 DNA reads as TGTGCCAGCTCAACAAGACAGAACGACCAAGAGACCCAGTACTTC. As protein: CASSTRQNDQETQYF.

This rearrangement joins TRBV29-1 to TRBJ2-3, with D tentatively TRBD2 (5 bases). Trimming pared 3 bases from V and 1 base from J, leaving 11 bases between. Germline lookup yields CDR1 SQVTM and CDR2 ANQGSEA. The CDR3 is 14 amino acids. The CDR3 sequence is CSVETGDGTDTQYF. The CDR3 nucleotides are TGCAGCGTTGAGACCGGGGATGGCACAGATACGCAGTATTTT.

This clone was recorded once. This rearrangement joins TRBV4-1 to TRBJ2-1; D perhaps matches TRBD1 (6 bases). This CDR3 region has 17 residues. Trimming took 0 bases from V and 0 from J, leaving 12 bases between them. Germline CDR1 reads MGHRA; CDR2 reads YSYEKL. The CDR3 DNA is TGCGCCAGCAGCCAAGATGGTGGACAGAGCTCCTACAATGAGCAGTTCTTC. It encodes CASSQDGGQSSYNEQFF.

The chain has TRBV6-6 and TRBJ1-1; the D gene is possibly TRBD1 (5 bases). The CDR3 is made up of 13 amino acids. Germline CDR1 is MNHNY and CDR2 is SVGAGI (reference sequence). Trimming removed 5 bases at V and 7 bases at J, with 14 bases between. The CDR3 sequence: CASSPRRGGEAFF. The DNA of the CDR3 is TGTGCCAGCAGTCCGCGAAGGGGAGGTGAAGCTTTCTTT.

This clone appeared a few times. The chain employs TRBV24-1 and TRBJ1-2, with unresolved D. Germline V lookup: CDR1 KGHDR, CDR2 SFDVKD. The CDR3 has 12 amino acids. Trimming removed 4 bases at V and 0 bases at J, with 2 bases between. The CDR3 sequence: CATSEANYGYTF. In DNA, the CDR3 is TGTGCCACCAGTGAGGCTAACTATGGCTACACCTTC.

This clone has more than one count but fewer than ten. V is TRBV5-1 and J is TRBJ2-1; the match to TRBD1 covers 12 bases. There are 17 residues in the CDR3. Per the germline V gene, CDR1 is SGHRS and CDR2 is YFSETQ. Unmatched junction bases numbered 16, after V lost 5 bases and J lost 10 bases. For the CDR3, the DNA is TGCGCCAGCAGGCCCCAGCCCCCGGGACAGGGGGCAAAAGAGCAGTTCTTC. Translating it yields CASRPQPPGQGAKEQFF.

The chain carries TRBV4-3 and TRBJ1-4; TRBD1 matches 7 bases. J lost 7 bases, V lost 5 bases, and 7 bases had no gene match. Germline V gene lookup returns CDR1 LGHNA and CDR2 YSLEER. CDR3 length: 14 residues. CDR3 coding DNA: TGCGCCAGCAGCTACAGGGGTTCGGGTGAAAAACTGTTTTTT. It encodes CASSYRGSGEKLFF.

The chain uses TRBV6-5 and TRBJ1-6, with D possibly matching TRBD1 (5 bases). This CDR3 is 15 amino acids long. The V gene lost 0 bases and the J gene lost 8 bases, with 11 bases spanning the gap. Germline V lookup: CDR1 MNHEY, CDR2 SVGAGI. The CDR3, as DNA: TGTGCCAGCAGTTACTCCGGGGCAGGAGATTCACCCCTCCACTTT. It yields the protein CASSYSGAGDSPLHF.

The rearrangement uses TRBV30 and TRBJ1-5, with D unresolved. V lost 0 bases and J 10 bases, leaving 13 bases between the germline ends. This CDR3 comprises 13 residues. Germline loops: CDR1 GTSNPN, CDR2 SVGIG (reference sequence). The CDR3 sequence is CAWSVERWAPQHF. DNA for the CDR3: TGTGCCTGGAGTGTAGAGAGGTGGGCACCCCAGCATTTT.

J is TRBJ1-1 and V is TRBV3-1 (or the pseudogene TRBV3-2); D may be TRBD1 (6 bases). This CDR3 spans 14 amino acids. V lost 4 bases, J lost 7 bases, and 16 bases lay in between. The germline V gene has CDR1 LGHDT and CDR2 YNNKEL (reference sequence). CDR3 loop: CASSPTPTGSEAFF. CDR3 sequence (DNA): TGTGCCAGCAGCCCGACCCCGACAGGTAGTGAAGCTTTCTTT.

In its sample, this clone was seen a few times. This chain links TRBV11-3 with TRBJ1-5, with 7 positions matching TRBD1. This CDR3 is 15 amino acids long. Looked up from germline, CDR1 is SGHNT and CDR2 is YENEEA. J was trimmed by 4 bases and V by 2 bases; bases with no gene match: 5. The CDR3 bases are TGTGCCAGCAGCTTAACCAACAGGGGTAATCAGCCCCAGCATTTT. This sequence encodes CASSLTNRGNQPQHF.

The chain uses TRBV12-3 or TRBV12-4 and TRBJ1-1, with D unclear. With 6 bases removed from V and 8 bases from J, the gap between germline ends came to 16 bases. The CDR3 sequence is 13 residues long. The chain's CDR3 is CASSRGSTREAFF. The CDR3 nucleotides are TGTGCCAGCAGCCGAGGGAGTACGCGAGAAGCTTTCTTT.

V gene TRBV28 combines with J gene TRBJ1-5, with 7 bases matching TRBD1. CDR1 is MDHEN, CDR2 SYDVKM, per germline. J was trimmed by 4 bases and V by 8 bases; bases with no gene match: 11. The CDR3 totals 15 residues. The CDR3: CASLRGDSLNQPQHF. The CDR3 DNA sequence: TGTGCCAGCCTCAGGGGGGACAGCCTTAATCAGCCCCAGCATTTT.